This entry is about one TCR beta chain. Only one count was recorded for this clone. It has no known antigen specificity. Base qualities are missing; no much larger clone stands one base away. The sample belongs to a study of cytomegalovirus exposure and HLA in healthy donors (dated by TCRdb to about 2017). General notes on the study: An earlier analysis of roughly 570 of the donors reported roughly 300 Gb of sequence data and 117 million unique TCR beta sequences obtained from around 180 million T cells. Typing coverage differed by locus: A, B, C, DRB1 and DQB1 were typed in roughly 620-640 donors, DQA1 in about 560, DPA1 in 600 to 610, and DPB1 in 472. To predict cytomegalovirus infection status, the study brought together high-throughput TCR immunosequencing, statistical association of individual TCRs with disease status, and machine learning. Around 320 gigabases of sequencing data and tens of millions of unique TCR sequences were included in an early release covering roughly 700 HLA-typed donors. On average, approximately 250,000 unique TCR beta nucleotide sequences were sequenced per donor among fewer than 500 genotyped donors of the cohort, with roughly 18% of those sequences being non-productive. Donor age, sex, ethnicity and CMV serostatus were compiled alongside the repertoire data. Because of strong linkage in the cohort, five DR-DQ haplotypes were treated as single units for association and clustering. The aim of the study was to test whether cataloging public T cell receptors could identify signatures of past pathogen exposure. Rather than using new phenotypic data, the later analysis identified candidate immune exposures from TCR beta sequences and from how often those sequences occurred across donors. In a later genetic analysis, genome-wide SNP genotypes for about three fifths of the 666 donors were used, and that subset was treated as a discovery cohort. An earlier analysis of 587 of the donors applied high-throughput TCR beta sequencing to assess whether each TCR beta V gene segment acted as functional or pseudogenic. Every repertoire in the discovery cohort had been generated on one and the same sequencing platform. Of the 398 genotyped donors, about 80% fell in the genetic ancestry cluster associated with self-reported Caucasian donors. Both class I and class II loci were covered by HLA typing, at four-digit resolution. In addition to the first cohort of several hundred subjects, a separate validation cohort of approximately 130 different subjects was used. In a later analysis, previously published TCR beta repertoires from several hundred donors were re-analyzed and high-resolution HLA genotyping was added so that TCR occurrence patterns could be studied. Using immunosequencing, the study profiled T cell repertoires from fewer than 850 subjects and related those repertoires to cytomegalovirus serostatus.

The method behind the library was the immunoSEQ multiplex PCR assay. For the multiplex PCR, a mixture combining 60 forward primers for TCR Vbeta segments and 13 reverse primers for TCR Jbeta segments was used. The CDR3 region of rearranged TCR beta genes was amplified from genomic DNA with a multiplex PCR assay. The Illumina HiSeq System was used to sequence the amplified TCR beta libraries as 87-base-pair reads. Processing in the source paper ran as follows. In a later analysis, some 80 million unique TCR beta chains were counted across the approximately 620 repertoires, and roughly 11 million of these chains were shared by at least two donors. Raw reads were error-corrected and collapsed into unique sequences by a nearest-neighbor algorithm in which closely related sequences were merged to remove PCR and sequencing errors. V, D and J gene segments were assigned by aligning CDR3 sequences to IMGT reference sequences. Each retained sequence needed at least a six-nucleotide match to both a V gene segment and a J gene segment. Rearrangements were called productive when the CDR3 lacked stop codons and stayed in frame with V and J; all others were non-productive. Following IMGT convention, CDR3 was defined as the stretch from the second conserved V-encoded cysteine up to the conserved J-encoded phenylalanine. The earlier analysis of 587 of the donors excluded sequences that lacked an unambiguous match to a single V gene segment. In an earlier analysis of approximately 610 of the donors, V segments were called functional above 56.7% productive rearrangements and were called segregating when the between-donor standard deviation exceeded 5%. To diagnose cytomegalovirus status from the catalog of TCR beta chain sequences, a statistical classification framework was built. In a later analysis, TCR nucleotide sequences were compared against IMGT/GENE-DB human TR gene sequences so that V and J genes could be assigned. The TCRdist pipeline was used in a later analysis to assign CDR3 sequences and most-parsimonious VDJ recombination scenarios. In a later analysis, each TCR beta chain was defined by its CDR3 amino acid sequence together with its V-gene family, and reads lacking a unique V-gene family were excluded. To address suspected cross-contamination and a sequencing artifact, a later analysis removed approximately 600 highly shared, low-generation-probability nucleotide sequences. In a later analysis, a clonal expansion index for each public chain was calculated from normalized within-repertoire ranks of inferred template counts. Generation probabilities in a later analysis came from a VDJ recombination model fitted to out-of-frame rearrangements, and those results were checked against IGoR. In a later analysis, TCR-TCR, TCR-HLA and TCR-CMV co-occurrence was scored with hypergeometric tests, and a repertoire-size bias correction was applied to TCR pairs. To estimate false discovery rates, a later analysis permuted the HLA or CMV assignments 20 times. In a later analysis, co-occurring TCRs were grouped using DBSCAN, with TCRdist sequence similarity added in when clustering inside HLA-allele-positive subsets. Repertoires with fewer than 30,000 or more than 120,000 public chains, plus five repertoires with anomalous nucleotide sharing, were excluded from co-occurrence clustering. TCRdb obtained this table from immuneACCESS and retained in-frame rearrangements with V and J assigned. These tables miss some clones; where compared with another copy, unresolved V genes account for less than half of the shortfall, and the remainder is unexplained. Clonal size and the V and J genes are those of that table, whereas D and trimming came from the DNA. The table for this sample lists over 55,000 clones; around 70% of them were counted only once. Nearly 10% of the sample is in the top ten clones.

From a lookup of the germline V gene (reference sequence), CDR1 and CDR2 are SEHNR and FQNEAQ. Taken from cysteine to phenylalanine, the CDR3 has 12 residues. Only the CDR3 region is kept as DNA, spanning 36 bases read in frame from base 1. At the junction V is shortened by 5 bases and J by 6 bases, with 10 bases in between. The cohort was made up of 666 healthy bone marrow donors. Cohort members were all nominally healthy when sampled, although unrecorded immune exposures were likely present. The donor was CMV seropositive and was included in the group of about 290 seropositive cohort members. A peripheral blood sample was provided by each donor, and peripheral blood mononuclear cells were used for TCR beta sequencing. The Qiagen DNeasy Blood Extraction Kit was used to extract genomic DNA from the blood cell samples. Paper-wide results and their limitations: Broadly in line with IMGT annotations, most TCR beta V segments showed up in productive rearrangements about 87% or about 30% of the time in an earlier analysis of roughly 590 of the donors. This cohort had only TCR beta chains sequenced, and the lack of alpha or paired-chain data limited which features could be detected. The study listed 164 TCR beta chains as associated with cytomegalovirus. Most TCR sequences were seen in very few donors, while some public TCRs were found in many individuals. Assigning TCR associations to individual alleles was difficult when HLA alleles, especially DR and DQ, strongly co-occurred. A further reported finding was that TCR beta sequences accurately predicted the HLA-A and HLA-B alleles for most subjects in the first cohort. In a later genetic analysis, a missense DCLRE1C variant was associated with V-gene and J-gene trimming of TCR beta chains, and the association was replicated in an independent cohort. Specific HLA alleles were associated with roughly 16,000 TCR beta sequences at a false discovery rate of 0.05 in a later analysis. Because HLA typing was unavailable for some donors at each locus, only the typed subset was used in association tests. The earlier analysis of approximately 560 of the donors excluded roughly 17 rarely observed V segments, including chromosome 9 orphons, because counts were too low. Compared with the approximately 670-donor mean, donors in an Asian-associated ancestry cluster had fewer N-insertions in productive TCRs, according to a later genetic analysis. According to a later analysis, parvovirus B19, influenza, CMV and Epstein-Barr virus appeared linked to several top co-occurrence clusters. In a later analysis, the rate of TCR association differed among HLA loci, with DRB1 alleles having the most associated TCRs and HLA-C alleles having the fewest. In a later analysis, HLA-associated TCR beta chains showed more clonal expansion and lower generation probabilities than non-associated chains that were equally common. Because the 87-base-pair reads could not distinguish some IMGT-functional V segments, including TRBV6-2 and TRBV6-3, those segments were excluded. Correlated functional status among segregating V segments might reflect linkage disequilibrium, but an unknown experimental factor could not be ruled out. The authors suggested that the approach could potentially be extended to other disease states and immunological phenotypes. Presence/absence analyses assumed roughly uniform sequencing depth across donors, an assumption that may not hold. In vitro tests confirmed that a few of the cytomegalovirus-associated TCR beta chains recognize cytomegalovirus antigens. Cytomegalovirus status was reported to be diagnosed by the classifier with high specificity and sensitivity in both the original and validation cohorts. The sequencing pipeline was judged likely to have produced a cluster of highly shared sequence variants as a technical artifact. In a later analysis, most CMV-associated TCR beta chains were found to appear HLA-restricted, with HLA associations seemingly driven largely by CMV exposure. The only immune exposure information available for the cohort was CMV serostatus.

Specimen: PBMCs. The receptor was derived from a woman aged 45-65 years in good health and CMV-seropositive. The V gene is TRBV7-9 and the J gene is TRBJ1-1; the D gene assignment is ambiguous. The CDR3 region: CASSADLPEAFF. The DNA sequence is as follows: TGTGCCAGCAGCGCGGACTTACCTGAAGCTTTCTTT. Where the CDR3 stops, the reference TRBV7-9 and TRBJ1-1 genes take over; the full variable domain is DTGVSQNPRHKITKRGQNVTFRCDPISEHNRLYWYRQTLGQGPEFLTYFQNEAQLEKSRLLSDRFSAERPKGSFSTLEIQRTEQGDSAMYLCASSADLPEAFFGQGTRLTVV.